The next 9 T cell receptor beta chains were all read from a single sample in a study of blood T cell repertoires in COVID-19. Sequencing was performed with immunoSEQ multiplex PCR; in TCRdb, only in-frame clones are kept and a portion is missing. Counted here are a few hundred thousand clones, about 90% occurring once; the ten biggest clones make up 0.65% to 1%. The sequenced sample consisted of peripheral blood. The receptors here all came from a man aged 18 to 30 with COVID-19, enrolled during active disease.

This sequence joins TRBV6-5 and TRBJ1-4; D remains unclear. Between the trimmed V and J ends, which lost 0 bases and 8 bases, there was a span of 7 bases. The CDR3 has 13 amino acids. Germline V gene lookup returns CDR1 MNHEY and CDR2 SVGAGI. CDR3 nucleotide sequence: TGTGCCAGCAGTTACTCGTTTGGCGAAAAACTGTTTTTT. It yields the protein CASSYSFGEKLFF.

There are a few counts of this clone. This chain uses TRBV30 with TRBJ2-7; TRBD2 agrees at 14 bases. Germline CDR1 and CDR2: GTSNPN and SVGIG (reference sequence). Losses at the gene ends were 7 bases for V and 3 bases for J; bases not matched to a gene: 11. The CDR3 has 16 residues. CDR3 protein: CAYTGTSGSMGYEQYF. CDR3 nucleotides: TGTGCCTACACCGGGACTAGCGGGAGTATGGGCTACGAGCAGTACTTC.

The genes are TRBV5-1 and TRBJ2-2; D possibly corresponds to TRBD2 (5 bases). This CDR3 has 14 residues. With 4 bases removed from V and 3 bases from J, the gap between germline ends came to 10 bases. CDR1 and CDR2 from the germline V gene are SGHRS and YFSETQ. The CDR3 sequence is CASSHGLDTGELFF. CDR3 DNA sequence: TGCGCCAGCAGCCATGGACTTGACACCGGGGAGCTGTTTTTT.

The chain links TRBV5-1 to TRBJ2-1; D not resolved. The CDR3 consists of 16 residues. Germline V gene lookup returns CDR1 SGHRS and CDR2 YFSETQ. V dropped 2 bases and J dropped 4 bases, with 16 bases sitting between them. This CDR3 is CASSLGQAPSYNEQFF. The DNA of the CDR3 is TGCGCCAGCAGCTTAGGCCAGGCCCCATCATACAATGAGCAGTTCTTC.

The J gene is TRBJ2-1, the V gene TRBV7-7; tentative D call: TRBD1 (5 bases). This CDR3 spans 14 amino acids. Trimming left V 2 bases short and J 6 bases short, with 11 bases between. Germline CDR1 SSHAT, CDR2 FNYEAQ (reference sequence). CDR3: CASSLQGPANEQFF. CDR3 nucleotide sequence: TGTGCCAGCAGCTTACAGGGTCCAGCCAATGAGCAGTTCTTC.

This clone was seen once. The CDR3 spells CASSRTGGLNQPQHF. Here the CDR3 DNA reads TGTGCCAGCAGCCGGACAGGGGGCCTCAATCAGCCCCAGCATTTT. The chain links TRBV2 to TRBJ1-5, with TRBD1 identical over 11 bases. Germline-derived CDR1 and CDR2 are SNHLY and FYNNEI. J lost 3 bases, V lost 6 bases, and 4 bases had no gene match. This CDR3 has 15 amino acids.

The CDR3 DNA sequence: TGTGCCAGCAGCCCCTCGGGACTAGCGGGAGGGAGGTACGAGCAGTACTTC. It yields the protein CASSPSGLAGGRYEQYF. V gene TRBV7-2 combines with J gene TRBJ2-7; 16 bases match TRBD2. CDR1 and CDR2 (germline): SGHTA, FQGNSA. V lost 5 bases, J lost 4 bases, and 8 bases stayed unmatched. The CDR3 sequence is 17 residues long.

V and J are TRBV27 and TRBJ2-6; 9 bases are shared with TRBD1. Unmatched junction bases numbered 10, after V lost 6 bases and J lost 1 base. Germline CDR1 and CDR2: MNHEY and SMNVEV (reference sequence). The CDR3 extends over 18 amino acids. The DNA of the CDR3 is TGTGCCAGCAGGTCTTTTGGGACAGGGCTATCTGGGGCCAACGTCCTGACTTTC. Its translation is CASRSFGTGLSGANVLTF.

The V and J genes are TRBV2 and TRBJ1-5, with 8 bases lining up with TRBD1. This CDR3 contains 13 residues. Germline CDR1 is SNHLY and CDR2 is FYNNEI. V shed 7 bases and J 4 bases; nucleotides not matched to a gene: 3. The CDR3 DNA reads TGTGCCAGCACAGGGGGCTCAAATCAGCCCCAGCATTTT. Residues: CASTGGSNQPQHF. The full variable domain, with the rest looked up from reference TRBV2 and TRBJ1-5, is EPEVTQTPSHQVTQMGQEVILRCVPISNHLYFYWYRQILGQKVEFLVSFYNNEISEKSEIFDDQFSVERPDGSNFTLKIRSTKLEDSAMYFCASTGGSNQPQHFGDGTRLSIL.